This record covers a single TCR beta chain. What it recognizes is unknown. No conserved phenylalanine or tryptophan ends this CDR3, so it is likely a read error. J was trimmed by 4 bases and V by 6 bases; bases with no gene match: 11. The germline V gene has CDR1 MDHEN and CDR2 SYDVKM. The CDR3 spans 15 residues. The record originates from a study of glioma-infiltrating T cells. Study in general: Low-grade gliomas were grade II; glioblastomas were grade IV at initial diagnosis. Study results and caveats: A blood CDR3 motif signature was depleted in highly divergent patients. Tissue-blood divergence was below expectation in non-neoplastic patients, above in gliomas.

Amplification of TCR alpha and beta CDR3 regions from RNA used iRepertoire nested multiplex PCR. Tissue mRNA or PBMC total RNA, 100-400 ng, went into one-step reverse transcription and amplification. TCRdb re-called the multiplex PCR reads through MiXCR, storing one row per CDR3 protein. The sample has fewer than 500,000 distinct CDR3 sequences; more than 35% are singletons. The chain uses TRBV28 and TRBJ2-7; 8 bases map to TRBD2. The TCR sequence derives from a human donor with low-grade glioma or glioblastoma, undergoing nonglioma brain surgery, or in good health (not recorded which). Material: glioma tissue, nonneoplastic brain tissue, or PBMCs (not recorded which). As DNA, the CDR3 is TGTGCCAGCAGCCGGGGGGGAGTTCGTTGGTACGAGCAGTACTCC. Protein product: CASSRGGVRWYEQYS.